This T cell receptor (beta chain) derives from a study of sequential checkpoint blockade in melanoma. For the study at large: Each arm's sequence ended with maintenance nivolumab.

Treatment in this sample: randomized to nivolumab then ipilimumab (arm A) or the reverse (arm B). None of the patients previously received DNA-damaging chemotherapy. Sequencing was performed with immunoSEQ multiplex PCR; in TCRdb, only in-frame clones are kept and a portion is missing. The sample has approximately 3,000 clones, roughly 15% seen once; the top ten hold 23%. The sample here was tumor tissue (inferred from file names), taken from a patient given nivolumab and ipilimumab in sequence. The TCR sequence derives from a human donor with melanoma.

CDR3 DNA sequence: TGTGCCAGCAGCGTAGACGGGCACGAGCAGTACTTC. Protein: CASSVDGHEQYF. J is TRBJ2-7 and V is TRBV9; no clear D. Germline V CDR1 and CDR2: SGDLS, YYNGEE. V shed 0 bases and J shed 5 bases, with 6 bases lying between them. The length of the CDR3 is 12 residues.